The present entry profiles one TCR beta chain with its context. Its antigen is as yet unknown. This entry belongs to a study of T cell responses to AZD1222 COVID-19 vaccine. TCRdb's table, derived via immunoSEQ multiplex PCR, lists solely in-frame clones and lacks some. This sample yields around 80,000 clones, of which 83% are seen a single time; 1.3% belongs to the top ten. Study observations and caveats: The study found vaccine-associated CD4 TCRs spanning spike, dominant at 160-218 and 743-854. Nearly half of spike-specific TCRs reportedly go after variant regions that carry no mutations. Donors were chiefly white British, with a greater number of females, and clonal diversity was perhaps underestimated.

The length of the CDR3 is 16 residues. Per the germline V gene, CDR1 is SGHRS and CDR2 is YFSETQ. V was clipped by 4 bases and J by 4 bases; unmatched bases: 12. J is TRBJ1-1 and V is TRBV5-1; TRBD1 agrees at 8 bases. This clonotype was sampled from an adult who received the AZD1222 COVID-19 vaccine. The sample consisted of peripheral blood, taken 28 days after the second AZD1222 dose. The CDR3: CASSPRTDREGTEAFF. CDR3 nucleotide sequence: TGCGCCAGCAGCCCAAGGACGGACAGGGAGGGCACTGAAGCTTTCTTT.